These 25 T cell receptor beta chains share one sample of origin, sequenced in a study of cytomegalovirus exposure and HLA in healthy donors. This PCR relied on a set of 60 Vbeta primers and 13 Jbeta primers. The method was immunoSEQ multiplex PCR; TCRdb's version includes in-frame clones alone and lacks a portion of them. This table holds under 200,000 clones, roughly 85% found once. The material sequenced was PBMCs. The receptor set was obtained from a woman aged 50 to 60 in good health and CMV-seronegative.

V is TRBV4-3 and J is TRBJ2-2; no reliable D call. Germline-derived CDR1 and CDR2 are LGHNA and YSLEER. The CDR3 has 13 amino acids. The V end was cut by 4 bases, the J end by 4 bases, with 7 bases between. This CDR3 is CASSPGTTGELFF. In DNA, the CDR3 is TGCGCCAGCAGCCCGGGTACCACCGGGGAGCTGTTTTTT.

The chain is built from TRBV30 and TRBJ1-1, with D perhaps TRBD1 (6 bases). The CDR3 is made up of 11 amino acids. The germline V and J ends were trimmed by 5 bases and 5 bases, with 9 bases remaining between them. Germline CDR1 is GTSNPN and CDR2 is SVGIG (reference sequence). Here the CDR3 reads CAWAQGTEAFF. The CDR3, as DNA: TGTGCCTGGGCCCAGGGGACTGAAGCTTTCTTT.

V gene TRBV9 combines with J gene TRBJ2-5; 8 nucleotides agree with TRBD2. The CDR3 is 14 residues long. CDR1 is SGDLS, CDR2 YYNGEE, per germline. The V gene end was trimmed by 3 bases and the J gene end by 1 base; junction bases not matched to a gene: 2. The CDR3 DNA reads as TGTGCCAGCAGCGCAACTAGCGGCCAAGAGACCCAGTACTTC. This encodes CASSATSGQETQYF.

This chain joins TRBV28 and TRBJ1-1; TRBD1 agrees at 8 bases. The CDR3 consists of 17 residues. CDR1 MDHEN and CDR2 SYDVKM come from the germline V gene. Trimming at V came to 6 bases and at J to 0 bases, leaving 12 bases not matched to a gene. This CDR3 is CASRTPGTGSMNTEAFF. CDR3 nucleotide sequence: TGTGCCAGCAGGACTCCCGGGACAGGATCCATGAACACTGAAGCTTTCTTT. Filled out from reference TRBV28 and TRBJ1-1, the complete variable domain reads DVKVTQSSRYLVKRTGEKVFLECVQDMDHENMFWYRQDPGLGLRLIYFSYDVKMKEKGDIPEGYSVSREKKERFSLILESASTNQTSMYLCASRTPGTGSMNTEAFFGQGTRLTVV.

The V and J genes are TRBV27 and TRBJ1-1; maybe TRBD1 (5 bases). The length of the CDR3 is 17 residues. From germline, CDR1 is MNHEY and CDR2 SMNVEV (reference sequence). V was shortened by 0 bases and J by 0 bases, with 14 bases between the two germline ends. CDR3 bases: TGTGCCAGCAGTTTATCGCCCTACCGGGGGATGAACACTGAAGCTTTCTTT. The encoded protein is CASSLSPYRGMNTEAFF.

About this clone: The germline gene is not matched at one end of the junction; a read error may be the cause. This chain uses TRBV7-9 with TRBJ2-1; D not resolved. Germline loops: CDR1 SEHNR, CDR2 FQNEAQ (reference sequence). CDR3 size: 12 residues. The DNA for the CDR3 is TGTTCCAGCAGCGTCACCTACAATGAGCAGTTCTTC. It specifies CSSSVTYNEQFF.

The chain combines TRBV4-1 with TRBJ1-2, with a possible D match to TRBD1 (5 bases). The germline V and J ends were trimmed by 3 bases and 8 bases, with 16 bases remaining between them. The CDR3 runs 14 residues. Germline CDR1 MGHRA, CDR2 YSYEKL. CDR3 residues: CASSHTREVLGYTF. In DNA, the CDR3 is TGCGCCAGCAGCCACACCAGGGAAGTTCTCGGCTACACCTTC.

The chain carries TRBV6-6 and TRBJ1-4, with D maybe TRBD1 (5 bases). Germline CDR1 MNHNY, CDR2 SVGAGI (reference sequence). This CDR3 spans 15 amino acids. Trimming stripped 6 bases from V and 0 bases from J, with 11 bases between. CDR3 sequence reads: CASSRDSATNEKLFF. CDR3 nucleotide sequence: TGTGCCAGCAGCCGAGACAGTGCAACTAATGAAAAACTGTTTTTT.

This clone has just one count. The chain employs TRBV18 and TRBJ2-5, with a tentative D call TRBD1 (6 bases). The ends were cut back, 3 bases at V and 5 bases at J, with 22 bases in the middle. Germline lookup yields CDR1 KGHSH and CDR2 LQKENI. The CDR3 is 17 residues long. CDR3 DNA: TGTGCCAGCTCACCTATCCCAGGGGTTCTCGGGCATGAGACCCAGTACTTC. Its protein product is CASSPIPGVLGHETQYF.

Remarks on this clone: Other DNA sequences in the sample encode the same CDR3. The V call is TRBV7-2, the J call TRBJ2-3; possible D gene TRBD2, 6 bases. The length of the CDR3 is 14 residues. Germline V gene data show CDR1 as SGHTA and CDR2 as FQGNSA. V was pared by 1 base and J by 4 bases, with 9 bases between. The CDR3 bases are TGTGCCAGCAGCTTAGGAGGCGGGGCAGATACGCAGTATTTT. Protein product: CASSLGGGADTQYF.

The rearrangement links TRBV10-1 to TRBJ2-3; the D gene is possibly TRBD1 (6 bases). V lost 4 bases and J 1 base, leaving 12 bases between the germline ends. The CDR3 sequence is 15 residues long. Germline V gene data show CDR1 as WNHNN and CDR2 as SYGVQD (reference sequence). DNA of the CDR3: TGCGCCAGCAGTGTGCGCAGGGGACGCACAGATACGCAGTATTTT. This codes for CASSVRRGRTDTQYF.

V usage is TRBV9 and J usage is TRBJ1-2; TRBD1 matches 7 bases. Germline V lookup: CDR1 SGDLS, CDR2 YYNGEE. After removal of 4 bases from V and 3 bases from J, the junction contained 9 bases not matched to a gene. CDR3 length equals 15 residues. The CDR3 region has the DNA TGTGCCAGCAGCCCGCAACAGGGGAATTACTATGGCTACACCTTC. Translating it yields CASSPQQGNYYGYTF.

V gene TRBV28 combines with J gene TRBJ2-1; 9 bases map to TRBD2. Germline V gene lookup returns CDR1 MDHEN and CDR2 SYDVKM. The CDR3 totals 15 residues. The CDR3 loop is CAASGVASGESEQFF. The DNA of the CDR3 is TGTGCAGCCTCCGGGGTCGCTAGCGGGGAGAGTGAGCAGTTCTTC.

V usage is TRBV5-1 and J usage is TRBJ2-7; maybe TRBD1 (6 bases). The ends were cut back, 5 bases at V and 2 bases at J, with 14 bases in the middle. From germline, CDR1 is SGHRS and CDR2 YFSETQ. The CDR3 is made up of 14 amino acids. CDR3 sequence: CASSFGQLTYEQYF. CDR3 DNA: TGCGCCAGCAGTTTTGGACAGTTGACCTACGAGCAGTACTTC.

J is TRBJ2-1 and V is TRBV18, with D perhaps TRBD1 (6 bases). Germline CDR1 is KGHSH and CDR2 is LQKENI. The CDR3 has 14 amino acids. The V end lost 1 base, the J end lost 4 bases, and 8 bases lay between the germline ends. The CDR3 region has the DNA TGTGCCAGCTCACCACTGCAGGGGTACAATGAGCAGTTCTTC. As protein: CASSPLQGYNEQFF.

The chain has TRBV18 and TRBJ1-1; D is perhaps TRBD1 (6 bases). The CDR3 length is 14 residues. Germline V gives CDR1 KGHSH, CDR2 LQKENI. Trimming cost V 6 bases and J 4 bases, with 15 bases left between them. In nucleotides, the CDR3 is TGTGCCAGCTCTAGGGCAGGGGATGGCACTGAAGCTTTCTTT. Protein: CASSRAGDGTEAFF.

This chain joins TRBV5-1 and TRBJ1-1; TRBD1 matches at 7 bases. Germline CDR1 and CDR2: SGHRS and YFSETQ. With 0 bases clipped from V and 3 bases from J, the junction kept 2 bases outside the gene matches. The CDR3 is 14 residues long. The CDR3: CASSLEGAYTEAFF. DNA for the CDR3: TGCGCCAGCAGCTTGGAGGGGGCCTACACTGAAGCTTTCTTT.

The chain recombines TRBV6-5 with TRBJ2-7; D might be TRBD1 (6 bases). Germline-derived CDR1 and CDR2 are MNHEY and SVGAGI. The CDR3 consists of 15 residues. V was cut by 6 bases and J by 4 bases, with 19 bases left in between. This chain's CDR3 is CASSPDRSFSYEQYF. CDR3 DNA sequence: TGTGCCAGCAGCCCGGACAGATCTTTTTCTTACGAGCAGTACTTC.

The chain uses TRBV27 and TRBJ2-7; maybe TRBD2 (6 bases). The ends were cut back, 4 bases at V and 1 base at J, with 14 bases in the middle. The germline V gene has CDR1 MNHEY and CDR2 SMNVEV (reference sequence). The length of the CDR3 is 15 residues. CDR3 amino acids: CASSSDRDWSYEQYF. The CDR3, as DNA: TGTGCCAGCAGTTCAGACCGGGACTGGTCCTACGAGCAGTACTTC.

The chain combines TRBV11-2 with TRBJ2-7; 7 positions match TRBD2. The CDR3 totals 15 residues. Germline V gene lookup returns CDR1 SGHAT and CDR2 FQNNGV. The junction had 7 bases not matched to a gene; V was cut back by 3 bases and J by 2 bases. CDR3 sequence reads: CASSLGGIGPYEQYF. The CDR3 region has the DNA TGTGCCAGCAGCTTGGGGGGGATCGGCCCCTACGAGCAGTACTTC. Based on the CDR3 plus reference TRBV11-2 and TRBJ2-7, the full variable domain is EAGVAQSPRYKIIEKRQSVAFWCNPISGHATLYWYQQILGQGPKLLIQFQNNGVVDDSQLPKDRFSAERLKGVDSTLKIQPAKLEDSAVYLCASSLGGIGPYEQYFGPGTRLTVT.

The chain uses TRBV2 and TRBJ2-5; no clear D gene. This CDR3 spans 13 amino acids. V lost 5 bases to trimming and J lost 5 bases, with 12 bases between them. CDR1 and CDR2 (germline): SNHLY, FYNNEI. This CDR3 is CASSQYPRETQYF. The CDR3, as DNA: TGTGCCAGCAGTCAGTACCCTAGGGAGACCCAGTACTTC.

The rearrangement joins TRBV15 to TRBJ1-3; D is undetermined. Germline V lookup: CDR1 LNHNV, CDR2 YYDKDF (reference sequence). This CDR3 comprises 13 residues. The V end was cut by 8 bases, the J end by 0 bases, with 8 bases between. The CDR3 sequence is CATRAPSGNTIYF. The CDR3 DNA follows: TGTGCCACCCGCGCTCCCTCTGGAAACACCATATATTTT.

This clone was found a few times. The CDR3 coding sequence is TGTGCCAGCAGTTTTGCAGGGGGCGCAAAGACCCAGTACTTC. Translated, it gives CASSFAGGAKTQYF. V and J are TRBV28 and TRBJ2-5; TRBD1 agrees at 8 bases. V shed 3 bases and J 6 bases; nucleotides not matched to a gene: 6. CDR3 size: 14 residues. CDR1 MDHEN and CDR2 SYDVKM come from the germline V gene.

The chain is built from TRBV5-1 and TRBJ2-1, with D tentatively TRBD1 (6 bases). The CDR3 length is 14 residues. CDR1 SGHRS and CDR2 YFSETQ come from the germline V gene. V lost 2 bases, J lost 6 bases, and 12 bases lay in between. The CDR3 DNA sequence: TGCGCCAGCAGCTTAGGGGCCAGGGGCAATGAGCAGTTCTTC. Its protein product is CASSLGARGNEQFF.

V is TRBV19 and J is TRBJ2-1; 8 bases align to TRBD2. V lost 6 bases to trimming and J lost 7 bases; unmatched junction nucleotides: 14. The germline V gene encodes CDR1 LNHDA and CDR2 SQIVND (reference sequence). This CDR3 region has 16 residues. CDR3 DNA sequence: TGTGCCAGTAGGCCTGATAGGGGTAGCGGGAAAAATGAGCAGTTCTTC. Protein: CASRPDRGSGKNEQFF. Full variable domain (outside the CDR3, taken from reference TRBV19 and TRBJ2-1): DGGITQSPKYLFRKEGQNVTLSCEQNLNHDAMYWYRQDPGQGLRLIYYSQIVNDFQKGDIAEGYSVSREKKESFPLTVTSAQKNPTAFYLCASRPDRGSGKNEQFFGPGTRLTVL.